This TCR beta chain derives from a study of CD8+CD57+ T cells in acquired aplastic anemia. By flow cytometry, patients selected for sequencing had shown an expansion of CD8+CD57+ cells. Investigators profiled TCR beta VDJ and CDR3 from genomic DNA template. Via MiXCR, TCRdb re-called the reads, giving one row per CDR3 protein. The sample includes more than 150,000 distinct CDR3 sequences, less than 60% of them seen just once. Looked up from germline, CDR1 is ENHRY and CDR2 is SYGVKD. V gave up 3 bases and J gave up 5 bases, with 5 bases separating them. This CDR3 is built from 12 residues. The table lists this clonotype with a count of one.

This clonotype was obtained from a human donor with aplastic anemia. The V call is TRBV10-3, the J call TRBJ2-1, with D unresolved. Material: sorted CD4+, CD8+, or CD8+CD57+ T cells (not recorded which) from PBMCs. CDR3 bases: TGTGCCATCAGTGATCGGGACAATGAGCAGTTCTTC. Protein sequence: CAISDRDNEQFF.